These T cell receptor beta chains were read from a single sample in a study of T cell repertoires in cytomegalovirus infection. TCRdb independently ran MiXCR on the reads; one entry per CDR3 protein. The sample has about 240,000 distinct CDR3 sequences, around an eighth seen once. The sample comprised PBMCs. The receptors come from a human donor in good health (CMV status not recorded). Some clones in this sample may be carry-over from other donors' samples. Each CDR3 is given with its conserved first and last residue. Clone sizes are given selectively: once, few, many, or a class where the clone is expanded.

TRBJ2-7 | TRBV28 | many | CASRQAGVSSYEQYF
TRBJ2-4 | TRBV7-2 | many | CASSLGRDLAKNIQYF
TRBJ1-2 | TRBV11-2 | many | CASSLEGTGHGYTF
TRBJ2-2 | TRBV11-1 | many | CASRRQGVPGELFF
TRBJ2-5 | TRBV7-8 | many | CASSVESGQQETQYF
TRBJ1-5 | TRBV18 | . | CASSPETAFYQPQHF
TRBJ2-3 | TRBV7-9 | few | CASSSLGSDTQYF
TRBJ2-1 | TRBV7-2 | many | CASSYSSPSSYNEQFF
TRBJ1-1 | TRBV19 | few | CASSNRYTEAFF
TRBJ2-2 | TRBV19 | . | CASSRTSDHRELFF
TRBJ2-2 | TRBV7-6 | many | CASTRGLSGANTGELFF
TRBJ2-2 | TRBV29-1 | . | CSVDPGTRGGELFF
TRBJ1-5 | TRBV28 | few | CASRGQGNSNQPQHF
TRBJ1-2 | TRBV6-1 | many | CASSEVLTPYGYTF
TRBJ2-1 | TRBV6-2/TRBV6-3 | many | CASSRNVGLAGSYNEQFF
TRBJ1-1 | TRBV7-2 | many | CASSPSFGGPNTEAFF
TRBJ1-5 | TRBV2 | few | CASRGNRGGSQPQHF
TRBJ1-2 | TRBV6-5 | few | CASREAGGGFDGYTF
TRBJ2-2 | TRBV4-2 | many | CASSPLGTQNTGELFF
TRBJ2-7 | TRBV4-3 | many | CASSQDMDRGREEQYF
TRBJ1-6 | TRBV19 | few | CASSTESSYNSPLHF
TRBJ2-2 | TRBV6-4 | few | CASSVERGTANTGELFF
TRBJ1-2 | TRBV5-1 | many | CASSSAMGEDGYTF
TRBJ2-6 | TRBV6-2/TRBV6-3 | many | CASRAQGTGANVLTF
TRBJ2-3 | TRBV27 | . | CASTDRDRGSDTQYF
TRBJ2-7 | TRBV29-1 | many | CSVGKGQGAVEQYF
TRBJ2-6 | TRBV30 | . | CAWSVGTGANVLTF
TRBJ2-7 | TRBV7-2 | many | CASSLEGTLHEQYF
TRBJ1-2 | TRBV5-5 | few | CASSLVGSADYGYTF
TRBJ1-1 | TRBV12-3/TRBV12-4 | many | CASSLAQPQGVVNEAFF
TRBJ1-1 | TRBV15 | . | CATSARDMNTEAFF
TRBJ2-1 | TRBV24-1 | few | CATSDSLGPYNEQFF
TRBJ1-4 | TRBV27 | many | CASSSPRDPNEKLFF
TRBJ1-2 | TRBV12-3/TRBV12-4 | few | CASSYDRGRDGYTF